The sequence of this T cell receptor beta chain was determined in a study of T cell repertoires in cytomegalovirus infection. At the level of the study: Public TCR beta signatures indicated both CMV infection and matching HLA type.

The sample holds many counts of this clonotype. Its target is not known. MiXCR, applied by TCRdb to the reads, yields one record per CDR3 protein. The data show 300,000 to 450,000 distinct CDR3 sequences, 15% to 20% seen once. Findings and caveats of the study: CMV-specific TCR beta clonotypes restricted by HLA-C dominated the ex vivo response. CMV carriers with the relevant HLA were identified by cumulative public TCR beta family frequency.

The CDR3 has 15 residues. Per the germline V gene, CDR1 is SGHTA and CDR2 is FQGNSA. Losses at the gene ends were 6 bases for V and 2 bases for J; bases not matched to a gene: 8. The sequencing sample was made of PBMCs. The chain joins TRBV7-2 to TRBJ2-5, with 8 bases fitting TRBD1. This receptor was taken from a human donor in good health (CMV status not recorded). Some clones in this sample may be carry-over from other donors' samples. The CDR3 bases are TGTGCCAGCAGTTCTTTTGGGACAGGTCAAGAGACCCAGTACTTC. It is translated as CASSSFGTGQETQYF.